Below, one TCR beta chain is given with its context. The antigen is unknown. There was one heparinised blood draw per donor, averaging approximately 120 mL. These data come from a study of beta chain features in type 1 diabetes. This CDR3 has 14 residues. V lost 2 bases, J lost 9 bases, and 14 bases lay in between. The germline CDR1 and CDR2 sequences are SNHLY and FYNNEI. The study's findings and limits: TCRB CDR3s from Type 1 diabetes patients were moderately but significantly shorter in all four CD4+ subsets. Within patients, naive, central memory and Treg TCRB repertoires seemed more similar than within healthy donors.

All of the isolated RNA was reverse transcribed, so expressed TCRB transcripts were sequenced. Clones were read by immunoSEQ multiplex PCR, and TCRdb kept only the in-frame ones, dropping some. The profile shows around 340,000 clones, roughly 8.8% of them singletons. The sequencing input was central memory CD4+ T cells from blood. The V gene is TRBV2, the J gene TRBJ2-1; D remains ambiguous. The TCR originated in a man younger than 40 with type 1 diabetes. In DNA, the CDR3 is TGTGCCAGCAGTGAATTCGGTCCGTCGGGTGAGCAGTTCTTC. It translates to CASSEFGPSGEQFF.